The 4 T cell receptor beta chains presented below share a single source sample, sequenced in a study of a mutant IDH1 vaccine in newly diagnosed glioma. Their target antigens are unknown. Time point in this sample: week 11, during vaccination. Each vaccine dose was 300 ug of mutant IDH1 20-mer peptide, with topical imiquimod. Sequencing used immunoSEQ multiplex PCR; TCRdb keeps in-frame clones, though not all of them. Found here are tens of thousands of clones, about four fifths of them singletons; the top ten hold 5.9%. The sequencing used PBMCs, collected from a glioma patient whose treatment included an IDH1 peptide vaccine. These receptors all stem from a man aged 45-65 years with glioma.

This chain connects TRBV6-6 to TRBJ1-4; D unresolved. The CDR3 length is 14 residues. Germline-derived CDR1 and CDR2 are MNHNY and SVGAGI (reference sequence). Trimming cost V 8 bases and J 8 bases, with 18 bases left between them. CDR3 region: CASQRSAWEEKLFF. CDR3 sequence (DNA): TGTGCCAGCCAACGTAGTGCATGGGAGGAAAAACTGTTTTTT.

This clone has only a few counts. The CDR3 reads CASSLGLSNEQFF. The CDR3 region has the DNA TGTGCCAGCAGCCTGGGACTCTCCAATGAGCAGTTCTTC. The chain combines TRBV14 with TRBJ2-1; perhaps TRBD2 as D (6 bases). V was shortened by 4 bases and J by 6 bases, with 10 bases between the two germline ends. Germline lookup yields CDR1 SGHDN and CDR2 FVKESK. CDR3 size: 13 residues.

This chain uses TRBV5-1 with TRBJ2-3, with 8 bases lining up with TRBD2. The CDR3 consists of 14 residues. The V gene's germline CDR1 is SGHRS and CDR2 YFSETQ. Unmatched junction bases numbered 5, after V lost 4 bases and J lost 4 bases. In nucleotides, the CDR3 is TGCGCCAGCAGCCCTGGGACTAGAGCAGATACGCAGTATTTT. As protein: CASSPGTRADTQYF.

The gene calls are TRBV7-2 and TRBJ2-7; D is possibly TRBD2 (6 bases). The CDR3 is 15 amino acids. The germline CDR1 and CDR2 sequences are SGHTA and FQGNSA. The V end was cut by 5 bases, the J end by 4 bases, with 18 bases between. Here the CDR3 DNA reads TGTGCCAGCAGCCCCCTTGTCGTGGCGGGGTACGAGCAGTACTTC. It translates to CASSPLVVAGYEQYF. The complete variable domain, with remaining parts taken from reference TRBV7-2 and TRBJ2-7, reads GAGVSQSPSNKVTEKGKDVELRCDPISGHTALYWYRQSLGQGLEFLIYFQGNSAPDKSGLPSDRFSAERTGGSVSTLTIQRTQQEDSAVYLCASSPLVVAGYEQYFGPGTRLTVT.